This entry is about one TCR beta chain. What it recognizes is unknown. This entry comes from a study of T-cell reconstitution after alpha-beta-depleted transplantation in children. Unique molecular identifiers were built into the TCRbeta library. One entry per CDR3 protein, called by TCRdb with MiXCR from the PCR reads. The sample includes about 900,000 distinct CDR3 sequences, about 26% of them seen just once. CDR3 length: 14 amino acids. The junction had 1 base not matched to a gene; V was cut back by 2 bases and J by 8 bases. Study results and caveats: Reportedly, roughly two months post-transplant, alpha-beta T cells arose from several hundred expanded graft clones.

The chain couples TRBV12-3 or TRBV12-4 to TRBJ1-6; TRBD1 matches at 9 bases. The sequence was collected from a boy under three years old who had a stem cell transplant for SCID, so the T cells may come from the graft donor. The source was PBMCs, mostly from graft donor cells, collected 360 days after TCRalphabeta/CD19-depleted stem cell transplant. The CDR3: CASSLWTGDSPLHF. CDR3 DNA sequence: TGTGCCAGCAGTTTATGGACAGGGGATTCACCCCTCCACTTT.